The present TCR beta chain was sequenced within a study of blood T cell repertoires in COVID-19. Measured with immunoSEQ multiplex PCR; TCRdb has only the in-frame clones, and not every one. The repertoire includes a few hundred thousand clones, 80% to 90% of them detected once, and approximately 1.9% sits in the top ten. Assignments of participants to cohorts depended upon their own reported clinical history. The V segment lost 4 bases and the J segment 1 base; nucleotides outside the gene matches: 6. The CDR3 extends over 16 amino acids. The germline CDR1 and CDR2 sequences are PRHDT and FYEKMQ (reference sequence).

The chain couples TRBV13 to TRBJ2-5, with TRBD2 matching 10 bases. Sequencing input: PBMCs or T cells enriched from blood (not recorded which). The sequence was obtained from a woman aged 45-60 years who had recovered from COVID-19. CDR3 region: CASSSRLAGLQETQYF. The CDR3 DNA reads TGTGCCAGCAGCTCCCGACTAGCGGGCCTCCAAGAGACCCAGTACTTC. The variable domain in full, with the rest retrieved from reference TRBV13 and TRBJ2-5, is AAGVIQSPRHLIKEKRETATLKCYPIPRHDTVYWYQQGPGQDPQFLISFYEKMQSDKGSIPDRFSAQQFSDYHSELNMSSLELGDSALYFCASSSRLAGLQETQYFGPGTRLLVL.